Detailed here is one T cell receptor beta chain. Its antigen is as yet unknown. The data were produced by immunoSEQ multiplex PCR, yet TCRdb's version contains in-frame clones alone and is incomplete. The data contain around 19,000 clones, roughly 73% of them seen just once; the ten biggest clones take up around a quarter. The data were obtained in a study of PD-1 blockade in classical Hodgkin lymphoma. In the study overall: Patients were administered nivolumab (3 mg/kg intravenously) every 2 weeks. Overall study results and limits: After ASCT, patients who started nivolumab under 1 year later were excluded. Newly diagnosed patients had baseline TCR diversity that was reportedly lower than that of healthy donors. CD4+ but not CD8+ TCR diversity rose significantly by C4D1.

No patient escaped relapse after autologous stem cell transplantation, and brentuximab vedotin exposure varied. In germline, CDR1 is ENHRY, CDR2 SYGVKD. This CDR3 region has 16 residues. V was pared by 0 bases and J by 0 bases, with 8 bases between. V gene TRBV10-3 combines with J gene TRBJ1-4; D call uncertain. The sequence was collected from a human donor with classical Hodgkin lymphoma. The specimen was peripheral blood mononuclear cells (PBMCs), collected before the second cycle of nivolumab. CDR3 protein: CAISESRTATNEKLFF. CDR3 DNA sequence: TGTGCCATCAGTGAGTCCCGGACTGCAACTAATGAAAAACTGTTTTTT.